This T cell receptor beta chain was found in a study of blood T cell repertoires in COVID-19. About the study: The analysed material was cDNA or gDNA that came from T cells, B-cell-depleted T cells, or PBMCs.

Authors' data handling: The assay estimated nucleated cells by amplifying reference gene primers. Measured with immunoSEQ multiplex PCR; TCRdb has only the in-frame clones, and not every one. Clonal size and the V and J genes are those of that table, whereas D and trimming came from the DNA. This table has roughly 110,000 clones, 88% appearing once. Trimming removed 2 bases from V and 0 bases from J; junction bases left unmatched: 3. CDR3 length: 16 amino acids. The germline V gene has CDR1 SGHRS and CDR2 YFSETQ. This TCR was recovered from a woman aged 70 to 79 who had recovered from COVID-19. V and J are TRBV5-1 and TRBJ2-1; TRBD1 agrees at 9 bases. The material sequenced was peripheral blood. The CDR3 nucleotides are TGCGCCAGCAGCTTTACGACAGGGGGCTCCTACAATGAGCAGTTCTTC. Protein sequence: CASSFTTGGSYNEQFF.